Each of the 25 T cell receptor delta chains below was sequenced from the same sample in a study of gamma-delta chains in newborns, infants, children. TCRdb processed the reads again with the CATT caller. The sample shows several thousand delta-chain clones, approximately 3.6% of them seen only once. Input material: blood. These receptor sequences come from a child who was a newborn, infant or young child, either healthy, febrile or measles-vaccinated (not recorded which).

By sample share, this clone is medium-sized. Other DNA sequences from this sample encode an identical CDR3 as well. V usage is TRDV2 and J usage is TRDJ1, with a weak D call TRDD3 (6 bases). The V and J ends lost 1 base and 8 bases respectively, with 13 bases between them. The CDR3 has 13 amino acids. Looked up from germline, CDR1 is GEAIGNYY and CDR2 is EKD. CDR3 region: CACDTWGSKKLIF. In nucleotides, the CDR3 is TGTGCCTGTGACACGTGGGGATCTAAGAAACTCATCTTT.

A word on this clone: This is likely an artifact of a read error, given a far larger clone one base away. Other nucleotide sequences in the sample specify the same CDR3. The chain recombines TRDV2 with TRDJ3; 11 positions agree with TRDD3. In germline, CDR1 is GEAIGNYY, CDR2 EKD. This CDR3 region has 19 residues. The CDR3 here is CACDTVLGDSSWDTRQMFF. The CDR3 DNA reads TGTGCCTGCGACACCGTACTGGGGGATAGCTCCTGGGACACCCGACAGATGTTTTTC.

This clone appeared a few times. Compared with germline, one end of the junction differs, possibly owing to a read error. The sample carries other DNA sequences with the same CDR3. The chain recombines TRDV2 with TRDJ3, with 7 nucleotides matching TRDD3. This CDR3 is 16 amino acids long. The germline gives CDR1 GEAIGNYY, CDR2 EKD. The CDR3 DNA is TGTGCCTGTGACACCGTGGGGATATGGGACACCCGCCAGATGTTTTTC. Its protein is CACDTVGIWDTRQMFF.

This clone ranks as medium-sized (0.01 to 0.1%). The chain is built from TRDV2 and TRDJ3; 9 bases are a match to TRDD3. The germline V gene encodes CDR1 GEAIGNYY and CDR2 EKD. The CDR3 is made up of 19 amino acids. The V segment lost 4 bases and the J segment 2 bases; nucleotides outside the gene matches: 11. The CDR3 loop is CACDPVLGETTWDTRQMFF. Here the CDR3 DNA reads TGTGCCTGTGATCCCGTACTGGGGGAGACTACCTGGGACACCCGACAGATGTTTTTC.

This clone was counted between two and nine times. DNA of the CDR3: TGTGCCTGTGATGCACTACTGGGGGATACGGGGCAACTCTTCTTT. It yields the protein CACDALLGDTGQLFF. This chain connects TRDV2 to TRDJ2; 13 bases line up with TRDD3. The germline gives CDR1 GEAIGNYY, CDR2 EKD. The CDR3 totals 15 residues. V lost 4 bases, J lost 11 bases, and 9 bases stayed unmatched.

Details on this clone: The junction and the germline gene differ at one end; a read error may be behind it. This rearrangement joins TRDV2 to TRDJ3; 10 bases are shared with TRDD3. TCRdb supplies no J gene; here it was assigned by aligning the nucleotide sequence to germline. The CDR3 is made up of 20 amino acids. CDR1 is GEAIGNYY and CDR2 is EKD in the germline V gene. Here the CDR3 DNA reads TGTGCCTGTGACCCGGTACGGGGGGATACGAAAACCTGGGGCACCCGACAGATGTTTTTC. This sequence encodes CACDPVRGDTKTWGTRQMFF.

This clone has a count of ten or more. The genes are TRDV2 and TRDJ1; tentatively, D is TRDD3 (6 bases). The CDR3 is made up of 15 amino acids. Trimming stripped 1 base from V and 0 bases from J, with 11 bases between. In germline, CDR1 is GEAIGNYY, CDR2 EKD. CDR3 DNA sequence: TGTGCCTGTGACACTCTGGGGACCTACACCGATAAACTCATCTTT. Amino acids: CACDTLGTYTDKLIF.

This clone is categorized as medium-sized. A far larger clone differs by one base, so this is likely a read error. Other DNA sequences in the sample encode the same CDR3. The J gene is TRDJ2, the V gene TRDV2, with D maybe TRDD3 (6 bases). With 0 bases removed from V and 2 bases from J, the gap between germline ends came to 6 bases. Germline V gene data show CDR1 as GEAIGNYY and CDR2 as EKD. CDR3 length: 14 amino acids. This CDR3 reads CACDTWGLTAQLFF. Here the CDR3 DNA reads TGTGCCTGTGACACCTGGGGGTTGACAGCACAACTCTTCTTT.

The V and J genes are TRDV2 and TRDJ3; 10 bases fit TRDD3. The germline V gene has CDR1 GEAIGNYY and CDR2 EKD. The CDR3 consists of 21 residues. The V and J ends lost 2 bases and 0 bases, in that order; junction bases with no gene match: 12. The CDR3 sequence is CACDSSFYWGMRSWDTRQMFF. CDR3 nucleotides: TGTGCCTGTGACAGTTCCTTCTACTGGGGGATGCGCTCCTGGGACACCCGACAGATGTTTTTC.

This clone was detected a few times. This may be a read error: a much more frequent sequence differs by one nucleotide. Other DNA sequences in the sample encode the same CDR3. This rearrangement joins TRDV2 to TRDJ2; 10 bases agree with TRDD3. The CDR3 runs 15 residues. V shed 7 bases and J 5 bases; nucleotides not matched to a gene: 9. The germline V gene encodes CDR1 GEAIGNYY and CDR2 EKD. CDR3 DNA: TGTGCCTGCGACCCTCTACTGGGGGATACAGCACAACTCTTCTTT. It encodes CACDPLLGDTAQLFF.

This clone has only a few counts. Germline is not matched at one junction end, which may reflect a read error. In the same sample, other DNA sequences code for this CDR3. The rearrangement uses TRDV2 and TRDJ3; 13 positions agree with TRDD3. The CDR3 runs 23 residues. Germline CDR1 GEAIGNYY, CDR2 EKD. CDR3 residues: CACDTPYWGIREWGSWDTRQMFF. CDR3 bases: TGTGCCTGTGACACCCCGTACTGGGGGATACGCGAATGGGGCTCCTGGGACACCCGTCAGATGTTTTTC.

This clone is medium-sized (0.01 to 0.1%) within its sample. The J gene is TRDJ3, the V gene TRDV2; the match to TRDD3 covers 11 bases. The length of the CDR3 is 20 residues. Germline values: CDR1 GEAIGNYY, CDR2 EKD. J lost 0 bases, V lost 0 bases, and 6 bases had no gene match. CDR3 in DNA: TGTGCCTGTGACACCGTATCTACTGGGGGATACTCCTGGGACACCCGACAGATGTTTTTC. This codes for CACDTVSTGGYSWDTRQMFF.

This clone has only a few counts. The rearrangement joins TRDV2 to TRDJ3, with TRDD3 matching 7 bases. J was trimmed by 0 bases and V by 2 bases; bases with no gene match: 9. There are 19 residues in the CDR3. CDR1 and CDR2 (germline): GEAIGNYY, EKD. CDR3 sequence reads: CACDMSWGPSSWDTRQMFF. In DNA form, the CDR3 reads TGTGCCTGTGACATGTCCTGGGGGCCCAGCTCCTGGGACACCCGACAGATGTTTTTC.

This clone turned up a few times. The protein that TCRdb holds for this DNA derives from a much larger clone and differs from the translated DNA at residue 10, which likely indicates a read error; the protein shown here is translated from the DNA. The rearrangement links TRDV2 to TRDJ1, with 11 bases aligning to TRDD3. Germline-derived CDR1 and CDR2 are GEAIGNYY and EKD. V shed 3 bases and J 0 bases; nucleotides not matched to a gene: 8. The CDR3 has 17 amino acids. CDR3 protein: CACDALLGDKYTDKLIF. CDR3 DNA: TGTGCCTGTGACGCCTTACTGGGGGATAAGTACACCGATAAACTCATCTTT.

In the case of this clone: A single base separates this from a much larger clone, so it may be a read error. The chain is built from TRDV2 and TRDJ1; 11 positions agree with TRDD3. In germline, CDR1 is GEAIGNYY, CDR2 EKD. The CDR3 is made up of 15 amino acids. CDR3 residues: CACDTVGGGYDRLIF. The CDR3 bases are TGTGCCTGTGACACCGTAGGTGGGGGATACGATAGACTCATCTTT.

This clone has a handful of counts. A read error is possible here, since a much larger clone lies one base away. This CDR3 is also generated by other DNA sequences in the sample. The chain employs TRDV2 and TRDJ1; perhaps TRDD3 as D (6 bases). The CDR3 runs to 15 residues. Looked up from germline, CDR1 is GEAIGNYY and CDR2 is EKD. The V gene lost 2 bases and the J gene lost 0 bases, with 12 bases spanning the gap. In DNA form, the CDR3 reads TGTGCCTGTGACATACTGGGTGTATACACCGATAAACTCATCTTT. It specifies CACDILGVYTDKLIF.

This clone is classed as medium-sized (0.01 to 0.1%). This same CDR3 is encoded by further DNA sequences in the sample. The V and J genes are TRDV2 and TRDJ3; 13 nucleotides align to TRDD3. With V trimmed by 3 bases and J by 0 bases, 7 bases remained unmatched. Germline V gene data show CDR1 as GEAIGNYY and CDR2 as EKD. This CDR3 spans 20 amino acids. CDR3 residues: CACDAYWGIRSSWDTRQMFF. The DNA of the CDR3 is TGTGCCTGTGACGCTTACTGGGGGATACGGAGCTCCTGGGACACCCGACAGATGTTTTTC.

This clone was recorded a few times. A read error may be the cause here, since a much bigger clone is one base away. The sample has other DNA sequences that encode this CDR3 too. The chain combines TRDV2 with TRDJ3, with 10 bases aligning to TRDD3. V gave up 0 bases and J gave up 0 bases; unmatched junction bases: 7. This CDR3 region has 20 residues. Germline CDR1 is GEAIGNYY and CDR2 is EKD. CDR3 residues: CACDTVLGDSSSWDTRQMFF. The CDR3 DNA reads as TGTGCCTGTGACACCGTACTGGGGGATTCGAGCTCCTGGGACACCCGACAGATGTTTTTC.

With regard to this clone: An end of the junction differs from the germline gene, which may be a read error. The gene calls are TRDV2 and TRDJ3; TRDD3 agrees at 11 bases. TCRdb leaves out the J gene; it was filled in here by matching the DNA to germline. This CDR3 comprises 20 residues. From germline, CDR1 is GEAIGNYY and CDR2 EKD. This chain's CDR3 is CACDEVLGDRVSWDARQMFF. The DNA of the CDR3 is TGTGCCTGTGACGAGGTACTGGGGGATAGGGTCTCCTGGGACGCCCGACAGATGTTTTTC.

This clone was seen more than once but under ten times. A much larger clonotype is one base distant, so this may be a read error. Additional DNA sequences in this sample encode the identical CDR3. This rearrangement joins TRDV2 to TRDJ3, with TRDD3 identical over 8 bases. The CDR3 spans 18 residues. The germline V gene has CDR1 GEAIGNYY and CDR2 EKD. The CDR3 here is CACDILMGDFWDTRQMFF. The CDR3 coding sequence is TGTGCCTGTGACATCCTGATGGGGGATTTCTGGGACACTCGACAGATGTTTTTC.

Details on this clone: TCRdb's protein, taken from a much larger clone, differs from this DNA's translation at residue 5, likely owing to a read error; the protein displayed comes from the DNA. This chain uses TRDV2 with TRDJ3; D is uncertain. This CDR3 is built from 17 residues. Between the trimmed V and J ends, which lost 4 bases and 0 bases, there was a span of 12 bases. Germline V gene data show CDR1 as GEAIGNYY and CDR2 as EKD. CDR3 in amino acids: CACDAADRSWDTRQMFF. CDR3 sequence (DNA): TGTGCCTGTGATGCCGCTGACCGCTCCTGGGACACCCGACAGATGTTTTTC.

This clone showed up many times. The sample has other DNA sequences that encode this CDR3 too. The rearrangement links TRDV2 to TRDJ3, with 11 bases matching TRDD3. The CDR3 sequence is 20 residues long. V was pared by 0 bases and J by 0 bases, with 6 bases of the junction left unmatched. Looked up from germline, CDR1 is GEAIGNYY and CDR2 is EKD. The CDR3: CACDTVLGDSSSWDTRQMFF. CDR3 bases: TGTGCCTGTGACACCGTACTGGGGGATAGCAGCTCCTGGGACACCCGACAGATGTTTTTC.

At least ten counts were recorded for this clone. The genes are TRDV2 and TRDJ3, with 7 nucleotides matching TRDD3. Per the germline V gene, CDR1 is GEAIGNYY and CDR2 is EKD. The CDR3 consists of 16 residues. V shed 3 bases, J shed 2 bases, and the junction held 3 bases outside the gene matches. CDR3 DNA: TGTGCCTGTGACTGGGGGACGACCTGGGACACCCGACAGATGTTTTTC. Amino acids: CACDWGTTWDTRQMFF.

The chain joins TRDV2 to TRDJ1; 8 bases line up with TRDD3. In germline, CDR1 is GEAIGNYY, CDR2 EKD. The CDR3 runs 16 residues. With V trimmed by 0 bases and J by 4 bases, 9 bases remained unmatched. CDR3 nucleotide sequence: TGTGCCTGTGACACCGTACTGGGGGTCCGGGGCGATAAACTCATCTTT. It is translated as CACDTVLGVRGDKLIF.

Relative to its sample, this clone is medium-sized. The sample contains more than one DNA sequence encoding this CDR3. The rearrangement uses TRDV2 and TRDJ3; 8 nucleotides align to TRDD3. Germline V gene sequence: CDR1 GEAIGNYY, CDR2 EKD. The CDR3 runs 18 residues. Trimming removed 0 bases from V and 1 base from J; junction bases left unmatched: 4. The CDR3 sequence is CACDTAGIRSWDTRQMFF. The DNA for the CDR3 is TGTGCCTGTGACACCGCCGGGATACGGTCCTGGGACACCCGACAGATGTTTTTC.